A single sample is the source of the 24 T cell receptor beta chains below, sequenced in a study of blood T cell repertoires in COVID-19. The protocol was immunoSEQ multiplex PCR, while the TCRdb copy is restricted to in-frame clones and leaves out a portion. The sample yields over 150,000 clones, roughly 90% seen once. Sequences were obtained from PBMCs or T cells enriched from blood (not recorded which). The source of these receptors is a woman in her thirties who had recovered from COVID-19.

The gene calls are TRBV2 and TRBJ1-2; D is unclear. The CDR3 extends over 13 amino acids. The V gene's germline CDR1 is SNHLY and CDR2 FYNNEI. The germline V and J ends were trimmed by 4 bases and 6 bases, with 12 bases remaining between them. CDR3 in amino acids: CASSASLTHGYTF. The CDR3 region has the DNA TGTGCCAGCAGTGCCTCCCTGACACATGGCTACACCTTC.

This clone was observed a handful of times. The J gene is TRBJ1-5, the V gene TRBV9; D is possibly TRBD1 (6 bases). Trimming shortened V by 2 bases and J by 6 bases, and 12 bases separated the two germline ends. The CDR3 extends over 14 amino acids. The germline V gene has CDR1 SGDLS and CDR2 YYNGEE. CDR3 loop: CASSVQGYGQPQHF. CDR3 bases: TGTGCCAGCAGCGTCCAGGGGTACGGTCAGCCCCAGCATTTT.

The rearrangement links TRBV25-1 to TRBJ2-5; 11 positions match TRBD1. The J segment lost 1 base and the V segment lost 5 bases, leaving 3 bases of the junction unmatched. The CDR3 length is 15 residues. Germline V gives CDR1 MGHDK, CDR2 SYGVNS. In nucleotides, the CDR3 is TGTGCCAGCAGTATCGGGACAGGGGGCCAAGAGACCCAGTACTTC. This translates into CASSIGTGGQETQYF.

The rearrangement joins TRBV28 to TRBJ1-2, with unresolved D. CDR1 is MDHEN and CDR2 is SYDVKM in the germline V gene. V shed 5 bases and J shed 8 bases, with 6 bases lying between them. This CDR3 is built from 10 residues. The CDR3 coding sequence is TGTGCCAGCAGTCGGGTGGGCTACACCTTC. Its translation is CASSRVGYTF.

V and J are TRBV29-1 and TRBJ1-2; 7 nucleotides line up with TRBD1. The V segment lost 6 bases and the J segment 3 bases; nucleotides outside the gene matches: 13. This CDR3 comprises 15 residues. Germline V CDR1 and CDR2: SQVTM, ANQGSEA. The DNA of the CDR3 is TGCAGCGTCGACCGACAGGGCCCGGGAGACTATGGCTACACCTTC. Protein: CSVDRQGPGDYGYTF.

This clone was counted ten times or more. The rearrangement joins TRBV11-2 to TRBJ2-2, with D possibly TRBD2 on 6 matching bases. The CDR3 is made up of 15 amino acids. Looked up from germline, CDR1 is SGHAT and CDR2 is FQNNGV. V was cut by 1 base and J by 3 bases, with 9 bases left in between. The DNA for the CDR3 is TGTGCCAGCAGCTTAGGGCCTAGCGACACCGGGGAGCTGTTTTTT. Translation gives CASSLGPSDTGELFF.

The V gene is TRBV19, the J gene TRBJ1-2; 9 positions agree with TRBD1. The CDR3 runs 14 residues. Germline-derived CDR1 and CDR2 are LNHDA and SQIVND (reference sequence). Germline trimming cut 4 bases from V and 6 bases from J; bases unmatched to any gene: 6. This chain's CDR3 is CASSRDRAWNGYTF. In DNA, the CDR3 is TGTGCCAGTAGTAGGGACAGGGCGTGGAATGGCTACACCTTC.

The CDR3 DNA is TGTGCCAGCAGCATAAGACAGGACACCGGGGAGCTGTTTTTT. Its translation is CASSIRQDTGELFF. This sequence joins TRBV5-4 and TRBJ2-2; a possible D gene is TRBD1 (6 bases). Germline V gives CDR1 SGHNT, CDR2 YYREEE (reference sequence). The CDR3 covers 14 residues. V lost 4 bases to trimming and J lost 3 bases, with 10 bases between them.

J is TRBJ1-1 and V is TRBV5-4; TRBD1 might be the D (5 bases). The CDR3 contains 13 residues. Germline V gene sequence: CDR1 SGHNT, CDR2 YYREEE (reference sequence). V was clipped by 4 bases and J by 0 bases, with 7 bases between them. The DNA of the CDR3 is TGTGCCAGCAGCCGACAGCTGAACACTGAAGCTTTCTTT. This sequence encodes CASSRQLNTEAFF.

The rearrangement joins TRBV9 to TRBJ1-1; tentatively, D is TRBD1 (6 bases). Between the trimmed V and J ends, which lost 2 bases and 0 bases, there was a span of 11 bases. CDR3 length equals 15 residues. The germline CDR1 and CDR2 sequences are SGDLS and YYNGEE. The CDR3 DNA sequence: TGTGCCAGCAGCGTGAGGGACACCATGAACACTGAAGCTTTCTTT. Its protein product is CASSVRDTMNTEAFF.

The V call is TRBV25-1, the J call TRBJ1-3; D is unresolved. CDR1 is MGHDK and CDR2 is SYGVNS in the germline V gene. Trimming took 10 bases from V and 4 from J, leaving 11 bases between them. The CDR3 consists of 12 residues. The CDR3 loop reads CATSFVGNTIYF. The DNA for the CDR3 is TGTGCCACCTCCTTCGTCGGAAACACCATATATTTT.

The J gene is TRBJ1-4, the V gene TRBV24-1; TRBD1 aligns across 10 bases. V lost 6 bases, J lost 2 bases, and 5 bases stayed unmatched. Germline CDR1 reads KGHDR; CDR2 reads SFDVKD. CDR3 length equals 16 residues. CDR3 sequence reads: CATSRGTGETNEKLFF. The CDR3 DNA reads TGTGCCACCAGTCGAGGGACAGGGGAGACTAATGAAAAACTGTTTTTT.

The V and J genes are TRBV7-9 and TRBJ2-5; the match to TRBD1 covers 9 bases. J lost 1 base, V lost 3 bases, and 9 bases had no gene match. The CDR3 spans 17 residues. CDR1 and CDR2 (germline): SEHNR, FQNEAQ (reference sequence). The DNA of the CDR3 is TGTGCCAGCAGCTTTCGGACAGGGGCGAGCGTCCAAGAGACCCAGTACTTC. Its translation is CASSFRTGASVQETQYF.

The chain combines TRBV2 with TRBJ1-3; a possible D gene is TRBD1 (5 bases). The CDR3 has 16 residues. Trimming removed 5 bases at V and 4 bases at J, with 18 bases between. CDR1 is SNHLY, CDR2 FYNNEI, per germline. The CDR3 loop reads CASSFDGTPEGNTIYF. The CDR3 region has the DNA TGTGCCAGCAGTTTTGACGGGACTCCAGAAGGAAACACCATATATTTT.

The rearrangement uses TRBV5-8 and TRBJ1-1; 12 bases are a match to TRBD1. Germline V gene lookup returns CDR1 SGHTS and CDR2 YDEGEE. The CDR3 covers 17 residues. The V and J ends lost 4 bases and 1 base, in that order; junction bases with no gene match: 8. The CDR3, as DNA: TGTGCCAGCAGCCGACGGGACAGGGGGCATGGGAACACTGAAGCTTTCTTT. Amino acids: CASSRRDRGHGNTEAFF.

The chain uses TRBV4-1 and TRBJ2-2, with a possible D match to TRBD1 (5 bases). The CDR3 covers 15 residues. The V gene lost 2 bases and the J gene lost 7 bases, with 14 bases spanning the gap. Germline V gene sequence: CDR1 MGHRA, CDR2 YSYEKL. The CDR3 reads CASSQFRVIHGELFF. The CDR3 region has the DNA TGCGCCAGCAGCCAATTCAGGGTCATCCACGGGGAGCTGTTTTTT.

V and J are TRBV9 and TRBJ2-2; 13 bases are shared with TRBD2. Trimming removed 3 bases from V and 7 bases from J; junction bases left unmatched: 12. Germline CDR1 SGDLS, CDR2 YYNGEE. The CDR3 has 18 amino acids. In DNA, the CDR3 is TGTGCCAGCAGCGCCACCGGACTAGCGGGAGTTTATGACGGGGAGCTGTTTTTT. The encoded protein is CASSATGLAGVYDGELFF.

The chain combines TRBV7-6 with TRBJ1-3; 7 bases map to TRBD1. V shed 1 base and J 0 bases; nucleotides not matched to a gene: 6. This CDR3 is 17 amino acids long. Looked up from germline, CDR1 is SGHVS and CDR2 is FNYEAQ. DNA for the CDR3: TGTGCCAGCAGCTTAGGACAGGGCTCTTACTCTGGAAACACCATATATTTT. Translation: CASSLGQGSYSGNTIYF.

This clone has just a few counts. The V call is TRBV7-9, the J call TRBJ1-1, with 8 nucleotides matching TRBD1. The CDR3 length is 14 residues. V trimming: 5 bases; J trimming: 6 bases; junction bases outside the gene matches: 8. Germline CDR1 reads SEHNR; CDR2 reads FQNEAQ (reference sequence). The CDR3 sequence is CASSKLTGGPEAFF. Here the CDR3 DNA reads TGTGCCAGCAGCAAACTTACAGGGGGGCCTGAAGCTTTCTTT.

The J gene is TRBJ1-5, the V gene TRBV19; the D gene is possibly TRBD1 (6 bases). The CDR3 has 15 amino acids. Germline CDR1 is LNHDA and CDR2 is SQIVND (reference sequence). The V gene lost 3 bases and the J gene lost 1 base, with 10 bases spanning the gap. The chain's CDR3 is CASSISGASNQPQHF. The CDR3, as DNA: TGTGCCAGTAGTATTTCAGGGGCGAGCAATCAGCCCCAGCATTTT. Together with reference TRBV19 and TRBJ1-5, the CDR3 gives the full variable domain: DGGITQSPKYLFRKEGQNVTLSCEQNLNHDAMYWYRQDPGQGLRLIYYSQIVNDFQKGDIAEGYSVSREKKESFPLTVTSAQKNPTAFYLCASSISGASNQPQHFGDGTRLSIL.

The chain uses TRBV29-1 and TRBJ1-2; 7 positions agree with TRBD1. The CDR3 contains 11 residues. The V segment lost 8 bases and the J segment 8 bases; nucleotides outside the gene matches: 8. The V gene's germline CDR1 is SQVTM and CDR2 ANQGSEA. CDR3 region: CSCDRENGYTF. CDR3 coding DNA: TGCAGCTGCGACAGGGAAAACGGCTACACCTTC.

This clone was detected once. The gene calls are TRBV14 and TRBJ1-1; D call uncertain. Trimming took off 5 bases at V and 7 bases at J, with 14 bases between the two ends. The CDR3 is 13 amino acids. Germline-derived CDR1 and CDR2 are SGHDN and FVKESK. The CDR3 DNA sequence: TGTGCCAGCAGCGTCCGAGCGTCGGTTGAAGCTTTCTTT. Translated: CASSVRASVEAFF.

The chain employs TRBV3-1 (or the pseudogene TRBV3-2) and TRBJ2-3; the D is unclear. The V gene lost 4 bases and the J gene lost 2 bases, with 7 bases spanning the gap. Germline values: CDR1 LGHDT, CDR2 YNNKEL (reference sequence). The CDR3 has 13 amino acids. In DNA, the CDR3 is TGTGCCAGCAGCCCGAGTTACACAGATACGCAGTATTTT. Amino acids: CASSPSYTDTQYF.

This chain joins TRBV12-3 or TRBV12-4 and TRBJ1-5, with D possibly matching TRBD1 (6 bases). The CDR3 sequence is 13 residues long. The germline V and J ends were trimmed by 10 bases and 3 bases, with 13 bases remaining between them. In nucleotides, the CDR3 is TGTGCCACCTCCGGACAGTACAATCAGCCCCAGCATTTT. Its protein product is CATSGQYNQPQHF.